One sample yielded the 7 T cell receptor beta chains listed below, sequenced in a study of T-cell memory formation after mild COVID-19. TCRdb ran MiXCR on the 5' RACE reads and lists one entry per CDR3 protein. The sample records about 180,000 distinct CDR3 sequences, less than 20% being singletons. Sequencing was carried out using PBMCs or a T cell subset sorted from them (not recorded which). The receptors derive from a man aged 18 to 30 who had mild COVID-19 (a few samples of this study predate the infection). Cell type and time point are not known.

This clonotype was counted ten times or more. The chain is built from TRBV7-9 and TRBJ1-1; D is unclear. From germline, CDR1 is SEHNR and CDR2 FQNEAQ (reference sequence). This CDR3 has 13 residues. V lost 0 bases and J lost 2, with 4 bases in between. CDR3 coding DNA: TGTGCCAGCAGCTTAGCGGGAAACACTGAAGCTTTCTTT. It is translated as CASSLAGNTEAFF.

The rearrangement uses TRBV7-2 and TRBJ2-1, with TRBD2 as a possible D gene (5 bases). V gave up 6 bases and J gave up 9 bases, with 18 bases separating them. This CDR3 has 14 amino acids. CDR1 is SGHTA, CDR2 FQGNSA, per germline. The DNA of the CDR3 is TGTGCCAGCAGGAGAGGAGTTCGTGGACTTGAGCAGTTCTTC. Translating it yields CASRRGVRGLEQFF.

This chain links TRBV12-3 or TRBV12-4 with TRBJ1-1; D unresolved. The CDR3 runs 11 residues. With 6 bases removed from V and 14 bases from J, the gap between germline ends came to 16 bases. CDR3 bases: TGTGCCAGCAGCAAGAATTGGGCGGGATTCTTT. Encoded protein: CASSKNWAGFF.

This clonotype has more than one count but fewer than ten. The V call is TRBV23-1, the J call TRBJ2-7; 8 nucleotides match TRBD1. TRBV23-1 is flagged as an ORF with uncertain function. This CDR3 contains 17 residues. The V and J ends lost 4 bases and 7 bases, in that order; junction bases with no gene match: 18. CDR3 region: CASSRENPDRDFTEQYV. DNA for the CDR3: TGCGCCAGCAGTCGGGAGAACCCGGACAGGGACTTTACGGAGCAGTACGTC.

This chain joins TRBV24-1 and TRBJ2-2; D is ambiguous. Trimming took off 3 bases at V and 2 bases at J, with 3 bases between the two ends. The CDR3 is 13 residues long. Per the germline V gene, CDR1 is KGHDR and CDR2 is SFDVKD. The DNA of the CDR3 is TGTGCCACCAGTGATCCAAACACCGGGGAGCTGTTTTTT. Translated, it gives CATSDPNTGELFF.

V gene TRBV7-2 combines with J gene TRBJ2-3; D ambiguous. With 2 bases removed from V and 2 bases from J, the gap between germline ends came to 8 bases. Germline CDR1 SGHTA, CDR2 FQGNSA. This CDR3 is 14 amino acids long. The CDR3 loop is CASSLTDTTDTQYF. CDR3 sequence (DNA): TGTGCCAGCAGCTTAACAGATACCACAGATACGCAGTATTTT.

This chain uses TRBV9 with TRBJ2-1; TRBD1 is a possible D gene (6 bases). This CDR3 comprises 15 residues. With 2 bases removed from V and 8 bases from J, the gap between germline ends came to 17 bases. The germline gives CDR1 SGDLS, CDR2 YYNGEE. CDR3 nucleotides: TGTGCCAGCAGCGTTACAGGGAAAACTTTCGATGAGCAGTTCTTC. This codes for CASSVTGKTFDEQFF.